This T cell receptor beta chain came from a study of T cell responses to AZD1222 COVID-19 vaccine. TCRdb's table, derived via immunoSEQ multiplex PCR, lists solely in-frame clones and lacks some. The sample records roughly 160,000 clones, 90% being singletons. This clone was seen a single time. V lost 2 bases to trimming and J lost 8 bases, with 15 bases between them. Germline assignment: CDR1 MNHEY and CDR2 SMNVEV (reference sequence). The CDR3 sequence is 14 residues long. This clonotype originated in an adult in good health. The material was peripheral blood, obtained on day 0 of AZD1222 vaccination. This chain links TRBV27 with TRBJ1-2, with unresolved D. CDR3 bases: TGTGCCAGCAGTTTAGGCCGACATGACCGCGGCTACACCTTC. The encoded protein is CASSLGRHDRGYTF.